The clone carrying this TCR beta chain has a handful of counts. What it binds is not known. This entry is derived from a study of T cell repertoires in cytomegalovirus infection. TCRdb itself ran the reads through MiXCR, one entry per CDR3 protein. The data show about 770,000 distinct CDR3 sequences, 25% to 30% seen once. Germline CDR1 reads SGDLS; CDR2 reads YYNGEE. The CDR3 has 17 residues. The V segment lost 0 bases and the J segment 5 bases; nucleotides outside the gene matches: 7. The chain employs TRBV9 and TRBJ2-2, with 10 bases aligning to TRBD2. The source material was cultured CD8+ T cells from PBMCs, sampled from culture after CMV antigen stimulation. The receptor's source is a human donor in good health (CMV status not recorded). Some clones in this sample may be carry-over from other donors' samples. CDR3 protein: CASSVEASGGWTGELFF. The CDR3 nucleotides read TGTGCCAGCAGCGTAGAAGCTAGCGGGGGTTGGACCGGGGAGCTGTTTTTT. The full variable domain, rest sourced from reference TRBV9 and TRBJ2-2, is DSGVTQTPKHLITATGQRVTLRCSPRSGDLSVYWYQQSLDQGLQFLIQYYNGEERAKGNILERFSAQQFPDLHSELNLSSLELGDSALYFCASSVEASGGWTGELFFGEGSRLTVL.